This TCR beta chain emerged from a study of cytomegalovirus exposure and HLA in healthy donors. Study results and caveats: When a later analysis compared HLA-associated TCR beta chains with equally common others, the HLA-associated chains turned out to be more clonally expanded and to have lower generation probabilities.

In the PCR, 60 Vbeta and 13 Jbeta primers were used. In the study's own analysis: A follow-up analysis tallied tens of millions of unique TCR beta chains, roughly 11 million shared. Generated by immunoSEQ multiplex PCR, the TCRdb table keeps only in-frame clones and is missing some. The V and J calls and clone size were taken over from that table, and D and trimming were inferred from the DNA. In the table there are 150,000 or so clones, 60% to 85% of which are singletons. This clone was detected only once. The antigen is unknown. This CDR3 is 17 amino acids long. In germline, CDR1 is MGHRA, CDR2 YSYEKL. With 0 bases removed from V and 1 base from J, the gap between germline ends came to 10 bases.

The TCR comes from a man aged 35-49 years in good health and CMV-seropositive. Source material: PBMCs. J is TRBJ2-6 and V is TRBV4-1; D remains ambiguous. CDR3 loop: CASSQDETRSGANVLTF. Here the CDR3 DNA reads TGCGCCAGCAGCCAAGATGAGACACGGTCTGGGGCCAACGTCCTGACTTTC.